The TCR beta chain described here comes from a study of T-cell reconstitution after alpha-beta-depleted transplantation in children. The study, taken as a whole, reports: Surviving recipient T cells and thymic progenitors accounted for the high day-60 TCRbeta diversity observed in some patients. After transplant, at about two months, alpha-beta T cells were reportedly derived from several hundred expanded graft clones. T-cell counts and diversity at one year post-transplant came mainly from newly produced T cells.

The ends were cut back, 1 base at V and 3 bases at J, with 15 bases in the middle. This CDR3 spans 17 amino acids. CDR1 and CDR2 from the germline V gene are SGHTA and FQGNSA. This clonotype occurred a few times. The antigen is undetermined. The library targeted TCRbeta and was prepared with unique molecular identifiers. TCRdb re-called the PCR reads with MiXCR, one entry per CDR3 protein. The sample holds 200,000 to 300,000 distinct CDR3 sequences; 20% to 30% are singletons and the top ten take about 4.8%. This specimen was PBMCs, mostly from graft donor cells, taken 360 days after TCRalphabeta/CD19-depleted stem cell transplant. The rearrangement uses TRBV7-2 and TRBJ1-4; a possible D gene is TRBD1 (6 bases). The sequence derives from a female patient aged 2-15 years who had a stem cell transplant for congenital amegakaryocytic thrombocytopenia, so the T cells may come from the graft donor. The CDR3 protein is CASSLVSGQGSNEKLFF. The CDR3 region has the DNA TGTGCCAGCAGCTTAGTCTCCGGGCAGGGGTCTAATGAAAAACTGTTTTTT.